Shown below are 20 T cell receptor beta chains from a single sample sequenced in a study of human T cells and chemical hapten exposure. As for time point: pre-sensitization, week 0. Sample treatment: therapeutic diphenylcyclopropenone sensitization with weekly scalp DPC. TCRdb reanalysed the RACE reads using MiXCR and keeps one entry per CDR3 protein. The sample lists about 51,000 distinct CDR3 sequences, 8.5% to 10% occurring once. The source material was whole blood, sampled in connection with sensitization to the hapten diphenylcyclopropenone (DPC). These receptors originate from a woman in her forties with alopecia areata. Some clones in this sample may be carry-over from other donors' samples.

This clonotype was seen only a few times. The chain combines TRBV3-1 with TRBJ1-4; D gene ambiguous. This CDR3 is 13 amino acids long. Trimming pared 2 bases from V and 0 bases from J, leaving 1 base between. The germline V gene encodes CDR1 LGHDT and CDR2 YNNKEL (reference sequence). The CDR3 DNA sequence: TGTGCCAGCAGCCAATCAACTAATGAAAAACTGTTTTTT. It encodes CASSQSTNEKLFF.

This clonotype was counted many times. The chain combines TRBV7-9 with TRBJ2-7; D not certain. CDR3 length equals 13 residues. The germline V gene encodes CDR1 SEHNR and CDR2 FQNEAQ (reference sequence). V lost 5 bases, J lost 5 bases, and 13 bases lay in between. CDR3 DNA: TGTGCCAGCAGCCGTCTCGGTTGGGACGAGCAGTACTTC. This sequence encodes CASSRLGWDEQYF.

This clonotype was counted a few times. V is TRBV7-8 and J is TRBJ1-6; a possible D gene is TRBD1 (5 bases). The CDR3 sequence is 17 residues long. V gave up 1 base and J gave up 5 bases, with 15 bases separating them. Germline CDR1 is SGHVS and CDR2 is FQNEAQ. For the CDR3, the DNA is TGTGCCAGCAGCTTAGGGGGGGTCGCTATGAATAATTCACCCCTCCACTTT. This codes for CASSLGGVAMNNSPLHF.

The V and J genes are TRBV20-1 and TRBJ2-3, with 13 bases matching TRBD2. Germline V lookup: CDR1 DFQATT, CDR2 SNEGSKA (reference sequence). Trimming removed 1 base from V and 8 bases from J; junction bases left unmatched: 9. This CDR3 contains 16 residues. The DNA of the CDR3 is TGCAGTGCTAGAGGGACTAGCGGGGGCCCACCGACTACGCAGTATTTT. As protein: CSARGTSGGPPTTQYF.

In its sample, this clonotype was seen a few times. The rearrangement uses TRBV13 and TRBJ2-7, with D unresolved. The CDR3 runs 13 residues. Germline V lookup: CDR1 PRHDT, CDR2 FYEKMQ (reference sequence). Trimming took 1 base from V and 3 from J, leaving 7 bases between them. CDR3 coding DNA: TGTGCCAGCAGCTTAGAGAATCGCTACGAGCAGTACTTC. This gives the protein CASSLENRYEQYF.

This clonotype was observed at least ten times. The V and J genes are TRBV7-8 and TRBJ2-1, with TRBD2 matching 10 bases. V lost 2 bases, J lost 6 bases, and 4 bases stayed unmatched. Germline values: CDR1 SGHVS, CDR2 FQNEAQ. The CDR3 sequence is 15 residues long. The CDR3 DNA is TGTGCCAGCAGCTTATTACTAGCGGGGAGCAATGAGCAGTTCTTC. Its protein product is CASSLLLAGSNEQFF.

This clonotype was counted between two and nine times. This sequence joins TRBV5-5 and TRBJ2-3; TRBD2 matches 10 bases. The germline gives CDR1 SGHKS, CDR2 YYEKEE (reference sequence). V trimming: 4 bases; J trimming: 5 bases; junction bases outside the gene matches: 4. The CDR3 contains 14 residues. CDR3 nucleotide sequence: TGTGCCAGCAGCACCGCTAGCGGGGGAGATACGCAGTATTTT. This translates into CASSTASGGDTQYF.

In its sample, this clonotype was seen a few times. This chain connects TRBV6-1 to TRBJ2-1; D is unclear. V was cut by 1 base and J by 4 bases, with 14 bases left in between. CDR1 and CDR2 from the germline V gene are MNHNS and SASEGT. CDR3 length: 16 amino acids. CDR3 sequence: CASSEVPTGGYNEQFF. For the CDR3, the DNA is TGTGCCAGCAGTGAAGTTCCGACGGGTGGGTACAATGAGCAGTTCTTC.

Comments on this clonotype: A clone one base away is much larger, so this may be a read error. The chain has TRBV11-2 and TRBJ1-4; D is unresolved. This CDR3 is built from 15 residues. The germline V gene has CDR1 SGHAT and CDR2 FQNNGV. CDR3 nucleotides: TGTGCCAGCAGCCAAAGACACCGTTATGGCGAAAAACTGGTTTTT. Its protein is CASSQRHRYGEKLVF. Using reference TRBV11-2 and TRBJ1-4 for the parts outside the CDR3, the full variable domain is EAGVAQSPRYKIIEKRQSVAFWCNPISGHATLYWYQQILGQGPKLLIQFQNNGVVDDSQLPKDRFSAERLKGVDSTLKIQPAKLEDSAVYLCASSQRHRYGEKLVFGSGTQLSVL.

The table lists this clonotype with many counts. The rearrangement joins TRBV7-2 to TRBJ1-6; 8 nucleotides agree with TRBD1. The CDR3 length is 19 residues. V gave up 5 bases and J gave up 0 bases; unmatched junction bases: 12. CDR1 and CDR2 from the germline V gene are SGHTA and FQGNSA. The CDR3 loop reads CASSQLRDRSFSYNSPLHF. CDR3 DNA: TGTGCCAGCAGCCAGCTCCGGGACAGGAGTTTCTCCTATAATTCACCCCTCCACTTT. Full variable domain (missing parts from reference TRBV7-2 and TRBJ1-6): GAGVSQSPSNKVTEKGKDVELRCDPISGHTALYWYRQSLGQGLEFLIYFQGNSAPDKSGLPSDRFSAERTGGSVSTLTIQRTQQEDSAVYLCASSQLRDRSFSYNSPLHFGNGTRLTVT.

This clonotype was observed at least ten times. J is TRBJ2-7 and V is TRBV12-3 or TRBV12-4; TRBD1 matches at 11 bases. Trimming at V came to 6 bases and at J to 4 bases, leaving 11 bases not matched to a gene. This CDR3 is 16 amino acids long. CDR3 amino acids: CASSLDRDRGRYEQYF. CDR3 sequence (DNA): TGTGCCAGCAGCCTTGACCGGGACAGGGGGAGATACGAGCAGTACTTC.

This clonotype was found a few times. The CDR3 DNA is TGTGCCAGCAGCCTGGACAGCTCCTACAATGAGCAGTTCTTC. Translating gives CASSLDSSYNEQFF. The chain employs TRBV7-2 and TRBJ2-1; possible D gene TRBD1, 6 bases. V was trimmed by 5 bases and J by 0 bases, leaving 8 bases between them. The CDR3 has 14 amino acids. Per germline, CDR1 SGHTA and CDR2 FQGNSA.

This rearrangement joins TRBV13 to TRBJ1-2, with no clear D. The CDR3 totals 14 residues. Trimming shortened V by 0 bases and J by 6 bases, and 11 bases separated the two germline ends. CDR1 is PRHDT and CDR2 is FYEKMQ in the germline V gene (reference sequence). The CDR3 loop reads CASSLGGSDHGYTF. Here the CDR3 DNA reads TGTGCCAGCAGCTTAGGGGGGAGTGACCATGGCTACACCTTC.

The chain joins TRBV7-6 to TRBJ2-4; D not certain. Germline V CDR1 and CDR2: SGHVS, FNYEAQ. The CDR3 totals 15 residues. Deletions cut 5 bases from V and 0 bases from J, with 11 bases between. The CDR3, as DNA: TGTGCCAGCAGCCCCGCACCCGGAGCCAAAAACATTCAGTACTTC. Encoded protein: CASSPAPGAKNIQYF.

This clonotype has at least ten counts. V and J are TRBV7-3 and TRBJ2-3, with D possibly matching TRBD2 (7 bases). CDR1 and CDR2 (germline): SGHTA, FQGTGA. Trimming removed 2 bases from V and 4 bases from J, with 13 bases in between. This CDR3 has 15 residues. CDR3 sequence (DNA): TGTGCCAGCAGCTTAGGGGGGGCCAGGGCAGATACGCAGTATTTT. Its translation is CASSLGGARADTQYF.

This clonotype showed up many times. CDR3 DNA: TGCGCCAGCAGCCAAGAAGGCAGGGGTCGCTACGAGCAGTACTTC. It codes for CASSQEGRGRYEQYF. The chain couples TRBV4-3 to TRBJ2-7, with D possibly TRBD1 on 6 matching bases. Germline values: CDR1 LGHNA, CDR2 YSLEER. V gave up 0 bases and J gave up 3 bases, with 12 bases separating them. The CDR3 consists of 15 residues.

This clonotype was found many times. The chain carries TRBV19 and TRBJ1-2; maybe TRBD1 (6 bases). The CDR3 runs to 17 residues. The V and J ends lost 7 bases and 4 bases respectively, with 25 bases between them. CDR1 is LNHDA and CDR2 is SQIVND in the germline V gene (reference sequence). In nucleotides, the CDR3 is TGTGCCAGTATCGTTCGATCCGCGGGAGCAGGGGTCTATGGCTACACCTTC. The encoded protein is CASIVRSAGAGVYGYTF. Supplemented by reference TRBV19 and TRBJ1-2, the full variable domain reads DGGITQSPKYLFRKEGQNVTLSCEQNLNHDAMYWYRQDPGQGLRLIYYSQIVNDFQKGDIAEGYSVSREKKESFPLTVTSAQKNPTAFYLCASIVRSAGAGVYGYTFGSGTRLTVV.

This clonotype was found a few times. The genes are TRBV3-1 and TRBJ2-1; TRBD2 agrees at 9 bases. J was trimmed by 1 base and V by 4 bases; bases with no gene match: 5. From germline, CDR1 is LGHDT and CDR2 YNNKEL (reference sequence). CDR3 length: 16 amino acids. CDR3 sequence reads: CASSLLAGVSYNEQFF. CDR3 DNA sequence: TGTGCCAGCAGCCTGTTAGCGGGGGTTTCCTACAATGAGCAGTTCTTC.

The rearrangement uses TRBV12-3 or TRBV12-4 and TRBJ1-2; unclear D gene. The germline V and J ends were trimmed by 6 bases and 8 bases, with 19 bases remaining between them. The CDR3 sequence is 14 residues long. CDR3 nucleotides: TGTGCCAGCAGCTTGCGCCGGGGAGTTGGAGGCTACACCTTC. Protein: CASSLRRGVGGYTF.

This clonotype came up many times. V and J are TRBV20-1 and TRBJ2-1, with TRBD2 identical over 8 bases. V lost 1 base, J lost 8 bases, and 16 bases stayed unmatched. Germline CDR1 is DFQATT and CDR2 is SNEGSKA (reference sequence). The CDR3 runs to 17 residues. The CDR3: CSARAGTSVPSMDEQFF. The CDR3 DNA reads TGCAGTGCTAGAGCCGGGACTAGTGTACCTAGTATGGATGAGCAGTTCTTC.